This is a list of T cell receptor beta chains from one sample in a study of T-cell memory formation after mild COVID-19. TCRdb called the 5' RACE reads again in MiXCR, with one record for every CDR3 protein. The sample comprises about 120,000 distinct CDR3 sequences, 15% to 20% of which are singletons, and roughly 13% rests with the top ten. The source material was PBMCs or a T cell subset sorted from them (not recorded which). Receptors were obtained from an adult woman who had mild COVID-19 (a few samples of this study predate the infection). Cell type and time point are not known. The CDR3 runs from the conserved cysteine through the conserved F or W. D genes are given only for firm matches. Some rows mark clone size as missing; the rest say once, few, many or name a class of expanded clone.

j_gene: TRBJ2-7; d_gene: .; abundance: .; v_gene: TRBV9; CDR3aa: CASSLRDPGPYEQYF; CDR3nt: TGTGCCAGCAGCCTTCGGGACCCGGGGCCCTACGAGCAGTACTTC
j_gene: TRBJ2-5; d_gene: TRBD2; abundance: few; v_gene: TRBV20-1; CDR3aa: CSALGTSGGQQETQYF; CDR3nt: TGCAGTGCTTTAGGGACTAGCGGGGGGCAACAAGAGACCCAGTACTTC
j_gene: TRBJ1-4; d_gene: TRBD1; abundance: .; v_gene: TRBV5-6; CDR3aa: CASTRDSEKLFF; CDR3nt: TGTGCCAGCACCCGGGACAGCGAAAAACTGTTTTTT
j_gene: TRBJ2-3; d_gene: TRBD2; abundance: few; v_gene: TRBV5-1; CDR3aa: CASSLVAGDDTQYF; CDR3nt: TGCGCCAGCAGCTTGGTTGCGGGAGACGATACGCAGTATTTT
j_gene: TRBJ2-2; d_gene: .; abundance: .; v_gene: TRBV12-3/TRBV12-4; CDR3aa: CASSFRGGVKRAGELFF; CDR3nt: TGTGCCAGCAGTTTCCGTGGCGGGGTGAAGCGGGCCGGGGAGCTGTTTTTT
j_gene: TRBJ2-5; d_gene: .; abundance: .; v_gene: TRBV21-1; CDR3aa: CASSKVGRGRFGETQYF; CDR3nt: TGTGCCAGCAGCAAAGTAGGAAGGGGGCGATTCGGAGAGACCCAGTACTTC
j_gene: TRBJ2-3; d_gene: .; abundance: .; v_gene: TRBV12-3/TRBV12-4; CDR3aa: CASSFPGRPDTQYF; CDR3nt: TGTGCCAGCAGTTTTCCGGGTCGTCCGGATACGCAGTATTTT
j_gene: TRBJ2-1; d_gene: TRBD2; abundance: .; v_gene: TRBV11-3; CDR3aa: CASSLDSIAGGLEQFF; CDR3nt: TGTGCCAGCAGCTTAGACTCGATAGCGGGAGGGCTTGAGCAGTTCTTC
j_gene: TRBJ2-1; d_gene: TRBD2; abundance: few; v_gene: TRBV18; CDR3aa: CASSPPGTRVNNEQFF; CDR3nt: TGTGCCAGCTCACCTCCCGGGACTAGGGTAAACAATGAGCAGTTCTTC
j_gene: TRBJ2-3; d_gene: .; abundance: .; v_gene: TRBV20-1; CDR3aa: CSEARLGLLTDTQYF; CDR3nt: TGCAGTGAGGCCCGCTTGGGACTCCTCACAGATACGCAGTATTTT
j_gene: TRBJ1-3; d_gene: .; abundance: few; v_gene: TRBV19; CDR3aa: CASRPPSSGSGNTIYF; CDR3nt: TGTGCCAGTAGGCCGCCTTCTTCGGGCTCTGGAAACACCATATATTTT
j_gene: TRBJ2-7; d_gene: .; abundance: few; v_gene: TRBV18; CDR3aa: CASSPGAGPSYEQYF; CDR3nt: TGTGCCAGCTCACCGGGGGCAGGGCCCTCCTACGAGCAGTACTTC
j_gene: TRBJ2-2; d_gene: .; abundance: .; v_gene: TRBV7-6; CDR3aa: CASSGAGERTGELFF; CDR3nt: TGTGCCAGCAGCGGAGCCGGGGAGAGGACCGGGGAGCTGTTTTTT
j_gene: TRBJ2-7; d_gene: TRBD1; abundance: .; v_gene: TRBV11-2; CDR3aa: CASSLEAPGQGGYEQYF; CDR3nt: TGTGCCAGCAGCTTAGAGGCCCCGGGACAGGGGGGCTACGAGCAGTACTTC
j_gene: TRBJ1-1; d_gene: TRBD1; abundance: .; v_gene: TRBV7-9; CDR3aa: CASSQGAGSTEAFF; CDR3nt: TGTGCCAGCAGCCAGGGGGCGGGGAGCACTGAAGCTTTCTTT
j_gene: TRBJ2-7; d_gene: TRBD1; abundance: few; v_gene: TRBV2; CDR3aa: CASSQNTVGQDEQYF; CDR3nt: TGTGCCAGCAGTCAAAACACCGTCGGACAGGACGAGCAGTACTTC
j_gene: TRBJ1-2; d_gene: TRBD1; abundance: .; v_gene: TRBV5-4; CDR3aa: CASSLVSAGGYGYTF; CDR3nt: TGTGCCAGCAGCTTGGTTTCGGCAGGGGGTTATGGCTACACCTTC
j_gene: TRBJ2-7; d_gene: .; abundance: few; v_gene: TRBV29-1; CDR3aa: CSVEEVAPGYEQYF; CDR3nt: TGCAGCGTTGAAGAGGTCGCCCCGGGGTACGAGCAGTACTTC
j_gene: TRBJ2-1; d_gene: .; abundance: .; v_gene: TRBV6-6; CDR3aa: CASSYSTTSDYEQFF; CDR3nt: TGTGCCAGCAGTTACTCTACAACTAGTGACTATGAGCAGTTCTTC
j_gene: TRBJ2-2; d_gene: TRBD1; abundance: .; v_gene: TRBV5-4; CDR3aa: CASSRGTGTGELFF; CDR3nt: TGTGCCAGCAGCCGGGGGACAGGGACCGGGGAGCTGTTTTTT
j_gene: TRBJ1-1; d_gene: .; abundance: few; v_gene: TRBV6-2/TRBV6-3; CDR3aa: CASSPPIREFLRTEAFF; CDR3nt: TGTGCCAGCAGCCCACCTATCAGGGAATTTCTTCGCACTGAAGCTTTCTTT
j_gene: TRBJ1-2; d_gene: .; abundance: few; v_gene: TRBV29-1; CDR3aa: CSVDAVGEGFRGYTF; CDR3nt: TGCAGCGTAGACGCGGTGGGGGAGGGGTTTCGTGGCTACACCTTC
j_gene: TRBJ1-5; d_gene: .; abundance: .; v_gene: TRBV3-1; CDR3aa: CASSKGGQPQHF; CDR3nt: TGTGCCAGCAGCAAAGGTGGTCAGCCCCAGCATTTT
j_gene: TRBJ2-5; d_gene: .; abundance: .; v_gene: TRBV12-3/TRBV12-4; CDR3aa: CASRTVGAFRTQYF; CDR3nt: TGTGCCAGCAGAACGGTCGGCGCCTTCAGGACCCAGTACTTC
j_gene: TRBJ1-6; d_gene: TRBD1; abundance: .; v_gene: TRBV20-1; CDR3aa: CSARDRGSPLHF; CDR3nt: TGCAGTGCGCGGGACAGGGGTTCACCCCTCCACTTT
j_gene: TRBJ2-3; d_gene: .; abundance: many; v_gene: TRBV7-9; CDR3aa: CASSPGLAHKITDTQYF; CDR3nt: TGTGCCAGCAGCCCCGGGCTAGCGCACAAGATAACAGATACGCAGTATTTT
j_gene: TRBJ2-1; d_gene: .; abundance: .; v_gene: TRBV4-3; CDR3aa: CASSQDLATTYNEQFF; CDR3nt: TGCGCCAGCAGCCAAGATCTGGCTACGACCTACAATGAGCAGTTCTTC
j_gene: TRBJ1-6; d_gene: .; abundance: .; v_gene: TRBV20-1; CDR3aa: CSARDHRDNSPLHF; CDR3nt: TGCAGTGCTAGAGATCACAGGGATAATTCACCCCTCCACTTT
j_gene: TRBJ1-6; d_gene: .; abundance: .; v_gene: TRBV5-1; CDR3aa: CASRAGGSPLHF; CDR3nt: TGCGCCAGCAGGGCGGGGGGGTCACCCCTCCACTTT
j_gene: TRBJ1-2; d_gene: TRBD1; abundance: .; v_gene: TRBV2; CDR3aa: CASSPDRDYGYTF; CDR3nt: TGTGCCAGCAGTCCAGACAGGGACTATGGCTACACCTTC
j_gene: TRBJ2-7; d_gene: .; abundance: .; v_gene: TRBV5-1; CDR3aa: CASSLIQGNDEQYF; CDR3nt: TGCGCCAGCAGCTTAATACAGGGTAACGACGAGCAGTACTTC
j_gene: TRBJ1-2; d_gene: .; abundance: few; v_gene: TRBV15; CDR3aa: CATSRDRVSSYGYTF; CDR3nt: TGTGCCACCAGCAGAGATCGGGTCAGCTCCTATGGCTACACCTTC
j_gene: TRBJ1-5; d_gene: .; abundance: few; v_gene: TRBV7-9; CDR3aa: CASSFDGSGQPQHF; CDR3nt: TGTGCCAGCAGCTTCGATGGAAGTGGTCAGCCCCAGCATTTT
j_gene: TRBJ1-2; d_gene: TRBD1; abundance: .; v_gene: TRBV4-1; CDR3aa: CASSQPGQVYGYTF; CDR3nt: TGCGCCAGCAGCCAACCGGGACAGGTCTATGGCTACACCTTC
j_gene: TRBJ2-2; d_gene: TRBD2; abundance: few; v_gene: TRBV7-3; CDR3aa: CASAREAHTGELFF; CDR3nt: TGTGCCAGTGCGCGGGAGGCGCACACCGGGGAGCTGTTTTTT
j_gene: TRBJ2-7; d_gene: .; abundance: few; v_gene: TRBV27; CDR3aa: CASSFGDAGEQYF; CDR3nt: TGTGCCAGCAGTTTCGGCGACGCGGGGGAGCAGTACTTC
j_gene: TRBJ2-3; d_gene: TRBD2; abundance: .; v_gene: TRBV6-5; CDR3aa: CASSYTYLVAGSTDTQYF; CDR3nt: TGTGCCAGCAGTTACACCTACTTAGTAGCGGGTAGCACAGATACGCAGTATTTT